The 17 T cell receptor beta chains listed next were all sequenced from one sample in a study of T-cell memory formation after mild COVID-19. TCRdb fed the 5' RACE reads into MiXCR, producing one record per CDR3 protein. Of 15,000 to 20,000 distinct CDR3 sequences listed, 23% were seen once; the top ten hold about 60%. Sequencing was done on a sample of PBMCs or a T cell subset sorted from them (not recorded which). Receptor source: a man aged 18 to 35 who had mild COVID-19 (a few samples of this study predate the infection). Cell type and time point are not known.

This clonotype was counted between two and nine times. This chain connects TRBV7-9 to TRBJ1-6; D call uncertain. This CDR3 has 15 amino acids. V lost 3 bases and J 3 bases, leaving 9 bases between the germline ends. Germline V lookup: CDR1 SEHNR, CDR2 FQNEAQ (reference sequence). In nucleotides, the CDR3 is TGTGCCAGCAGCTTCGGTTGGATCTATAATTCACCCCTCCACTTT. It yields the protein CASSFGWIYNSPLHF.

This clonotype appeared many times. The chain combines TRBV7-2 with TRBJ1-1, with 8 bases fitting TRBD1. CDR3 length: 14 amino acids. J was trimmed by 4 bases and V by 5 bases; bases with no gene match: 6. Germline V gene data show CDR1 as SGHTA and CDR2 as FQGNSA. CDR3 sequence (DNA): TGTGCCAGCAGCCTACCTACAGGGGGCACTGAAGCTTTCTTT. Protein sequence: CASSLPTGGTEAFF.

About this clonotype: Its ends do not fully match the called genes, so a read error is possible. V and J are TRBV12-3 or TRBV12-4 and TRBJ2-2; D is uncertain. This CDR3 has 13 residues. CDR3 in amino acids: CANSLSRAGELFF. CDR3 nucleotides: TGTGCCAACAGTTTAAGCCGGGCCGGGGAGCTGTTTTTT.

This clonotype was found many times. The chain uses TRBV4-1 and TRBJ2-7; D is possibly TRBD2 (5 bases). This CDR3 has 17 amino acids. Germline V gene lookup returns CDR1 MGHRA and CDR2 YSYEKL. V was pared by 0 bases and J by 0 bases, with 15 bases between. This CDR3 reads CASSQEWTSGSSYEQYF. In DNA form, the CDR3 reads TGCGCCAGCAGCCAAGAGTGGACCAGCGGTAGCTCCTACGAGCAGTACTTC.

The chain joins TRBV4-1 to TRBJ2-7; the D is unclear. Germline CDR1 is MGHRA and CDR2 is YSYEKL. The germline V and J ends were trimmed by 2 bases and 0 bases, with 2 bases remaining between them. CDR3 size: 12 residues. The DNA of the CDR3 is TGCGCCAGCAGCCAAAACTCCTACGAGCAGTACTTC. It specifies CASSQNSYEQYF.

In this sample, this clonotype turned up many times. The rearrangement joins TRBV6-5 to TRBJ2-5; no definite D call. CDR1 and CDR2 (germline): MNHEY, SVGAGI. Trimming stripped 8 bases from V and 0 bases from J, with 16 bases between. The CDR3 loop spans 15 amino acids. The CDR3: CASALVGRYQETQYF. The CDR3 DNA is TGTGCCAGCGCCCTCGTAGGCCGGTACCAAGAGACCCAGTACTTC.

This clonotype came up a few times. This sequence joins TRBV27 and TRBJ2-7; 7 nucleotides align to TRBD1. The germline V gene has CDR1 MNHEY and CDR2 SMNVEV (reference sequence). V dropped 0 bases and J dropped 0; count of bases not matched to a gene: 5. The CDR3 covers 16 residues. CDR3 DNA sequence: TGTGCCAGCAGTTTATCGACAGGGCCATTCTCCTACGAGCAGTACTTC. It translates to CASSLSTGPFSYEQYF.

This clonotype was seen a few times. The chain combines TRBV6-2 or TRBV6-3 with TRBJ2-7; D not certain. Germline CDR1 and CDR2: MNHEY and SVGEGT. Trimming removed 5 bases at V and 0 bases at J, with 11 bases between. The CDR3 has 14 amino acids. CDR3 coding DNA: TGTGCCAGCAGTCCGGCAGATAGCTCCTACGAGCAGTACGTC. This translates into CASSPADSSYEQYV.

Only a few counts were recorded for this clonotype. This chain connects TRBV7-8 to TRBJ1-2; D is perhaps TRBD1 (5 bases). The CDR3 has 13 residues. Looked up from germline, CDR1 is SGHVS and CDR2 is FQNEAQ. V was shortened by 2 bases and J by 4 bases, with 8 bases between the two germline ends. CDR3 protein: CASSLRGGYGYTF. The CDR3 DNA is TGTGCCAGCAGCTTAAGGGGCGGCTATGGCTACACCTTC.

This chain joins TRBV5-6 and TRBJ2-1; 8 bases are a match to TRBD1. The trim removed 3 bases at V and 3 bases at J, leaving 5 bases unmatched. Germline CDR1 is SGHDT and CDR2 is YYEEEE. CDR3 length: 15 residues. The CDR3, as DNA: TGTGCCAGCAGCTCCCGGGACAGGTTCTACAATGAGCAGTTCTTC. It yields the protein CASSSRDRFYNEQFF.

The sample holds many counts of this clonotype. The chain recombines TRBV15 with TRBJ1-4; no clear D. The germline V gene has CDR1 LNHNV and CDR2 YYDKDF (reference sequence). CDR3 length: 13 amino acids. Trimming removed 3 bases at V and 4 bases at J, with 6 bases between. For the CDR3, the DNA is TGTGCCACCAGCAGCGGGATTAATGAAAAACTGTTTTTT. It specifies CATSSGINEKLFF.

This clonotype was seen ten or more times. CDR3 DNA: TGTGCCAGCAGTCTGGACAGCTATGGCTACACCTTC. Protein: CASSLDSYGYTF. This chain links TRBV6-6 with TRBJ1-2; D is possibly TRBD1 (6 bases). The CDR3 sequence is 12 residues long. Trimming shortened V by 5 bases and J by 4 bases, and 8 bases separated the two germline ends. The germline V gene encodes CDR1 MNHNY and CDR2 SVGAGI (reference sequence).

The chain combines TRBV12-3 or TRBV12-4 with TRBJ1-6; 7 bases map to TRBD1. The CDR3 totals 15 residues. V dropped 6 bases and J dropped 0; count of bases not matched to a gene: 2. CDR3 in DNA: TGTGCCAGCAGCTGGGACAGCTCCTATAATTCACCCCTCCACTTT. This encodes CASSWDSSYNSPLHF.

This clonotype was seen repeatedly, ten times or more. This chain connects TRBV7-9 to TRBJ2-3; possible D gene TRBD2, 5 bases. The germline V and J ends were trimmed by 3 bases and 1 base, with 14 bases remaining between them. The CDR3 runs to 16 residues. From germline, CDR1 is SEHNR and CDR2 FQNEAQ (reference sequence). The CDR3 loop is CASSFFLAYGTDTQYF. The DNA of the CDR3 is TGTGCCAGCAGCTTTTTTTTAGCGTATGGCACAGATACGCAGTATTTT.

The chain employs TRBV6-6 and TRBJ2-6; D is perhaps TRBD1 or TRBD2 (5 bases each). Trimming shortened V by 7 bases and J by 4 bases, and 14 bases separated the two germline ends. The CDR3 sequence is 15 residues long. Germline CDR1 MNHNY, CDR2 SVGAGI (reference sequence). CDR3 coding DNA: TGTGCCAGCACCCCCGGGACGTGGGGGGCCAACGTCCTGACTTTC. Protein: CASTPGTWGANVLTF.

CDR3 sequence: CASRGGTSYEQYF. CDR3 coding DNA: TGTGCCAGCCGAGGGGGCACCTCCTACGAGCAGTACTTC. The chain carries TRBV18 and TRBJ2-7; 7 positions agree with TRBD1. Germline assignment: CDR1 KGHSH and CDR2 LQKENI. Trimming cost V 8 bases and J 0 bases; bases outside gene matches: 4. The CDR3 consists of 13 residues.

Many counts were recorded for this clonotype. V and J are TRBV7-9 and TRBJ1-1; D ambiguous. The CDR3 covers 13 residues. The germline CDR1 and CDR2 sequences are SEHNR and FQNEAQ (reference sequence). Deletions cut 8 bases from V and 1 base from J, with 11 bases between. This CDR3 reads CASGRSKNTEAFF. The CDR3 region has the DNA TGTGCCAGCGGCAGGAGTAAGAACACTGAAGCTTTCTTT.